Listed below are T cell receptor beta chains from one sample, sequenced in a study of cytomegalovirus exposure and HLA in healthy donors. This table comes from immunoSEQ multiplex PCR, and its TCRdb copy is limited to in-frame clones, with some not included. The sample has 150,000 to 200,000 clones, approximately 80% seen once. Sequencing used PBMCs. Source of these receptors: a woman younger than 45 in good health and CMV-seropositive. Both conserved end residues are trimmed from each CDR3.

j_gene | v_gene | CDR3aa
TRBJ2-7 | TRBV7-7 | ASSPDRYHEQY
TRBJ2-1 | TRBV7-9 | ASNRGSSSYNEQF
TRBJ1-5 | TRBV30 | AWSLSNQPQH
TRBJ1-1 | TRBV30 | AWSVPLREMNTEAF
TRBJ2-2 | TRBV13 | ASSSWESGNGELF
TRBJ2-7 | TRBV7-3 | ATPPRGFVHEQY
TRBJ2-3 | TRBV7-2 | ASSPRADTQY
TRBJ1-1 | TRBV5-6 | ASSPTGSNTEAF
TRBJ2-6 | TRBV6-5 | ASSYSRVSGANVLT
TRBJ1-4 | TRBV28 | ASSFFPLAYEKLF
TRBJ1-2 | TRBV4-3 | ASSDRAGGGYT
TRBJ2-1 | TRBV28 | ASSTSGAGNEQF
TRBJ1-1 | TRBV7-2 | ASSSSGGRRNTEAF
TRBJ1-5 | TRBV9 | ASSVGAEGQPQH
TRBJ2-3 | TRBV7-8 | ASSYSGLPTDTQY
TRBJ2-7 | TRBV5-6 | ASSLGQGASEQY
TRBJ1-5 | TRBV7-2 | ASSEGQDMDNQPQH
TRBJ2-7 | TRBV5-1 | ASSLESFYEQY
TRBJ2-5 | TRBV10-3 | AIRSRRGGQETQY
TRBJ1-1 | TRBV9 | ASSPPGLLEAF
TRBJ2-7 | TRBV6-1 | ASSIEQGYYEQY
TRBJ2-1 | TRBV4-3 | ASSSTSGRVGNEQF
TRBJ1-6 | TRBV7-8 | ASSPSGARISPLH
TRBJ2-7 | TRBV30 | AWGGGLSYEQY
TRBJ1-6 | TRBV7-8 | ASSSGGLSYNSPLH
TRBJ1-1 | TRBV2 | ASSSRVFSTEAF
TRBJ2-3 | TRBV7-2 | ASTPSTDTQY
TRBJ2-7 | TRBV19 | ASSLRTSYEQY
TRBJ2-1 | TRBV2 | ASRKGVTGHEQF
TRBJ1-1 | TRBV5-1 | ASSFRGENTEAF
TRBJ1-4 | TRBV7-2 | ASTPAARKKLF
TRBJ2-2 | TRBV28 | ASTSTPRAWRGQDTGELF
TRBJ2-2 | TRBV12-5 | ASVSDGLEFTGELF
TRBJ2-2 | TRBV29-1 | SVRTGGNGELF
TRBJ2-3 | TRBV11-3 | ASSLTGTDTQY
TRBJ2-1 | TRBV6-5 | ASSGQGAAVVKQF
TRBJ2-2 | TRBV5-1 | ASSSEAGPTGELF
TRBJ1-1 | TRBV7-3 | ASSLRGGSGSNTEAF
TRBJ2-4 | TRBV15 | ATSREHLADIAKNIQY
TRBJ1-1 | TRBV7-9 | ASSPGQARTEAF
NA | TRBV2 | ASSVSQGVYEQY
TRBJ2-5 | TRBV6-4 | ASSDSQDRVETQY
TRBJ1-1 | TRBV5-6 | ASSHGGVRVTEAF
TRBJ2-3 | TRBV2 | ASSDRQGLGDTQY
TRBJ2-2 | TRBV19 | ASSTSLFTGELF
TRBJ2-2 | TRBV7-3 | ASSPLGGLQTGELF
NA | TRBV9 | ASSVGGSSYEQY
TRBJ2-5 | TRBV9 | ASSADPPGLKETQY
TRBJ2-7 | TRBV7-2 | ASSPYGQDPSYEQY
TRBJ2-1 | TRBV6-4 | ASSVGGRNSYNEQF
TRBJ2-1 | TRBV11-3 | ASSFGAGTGVYNEQF
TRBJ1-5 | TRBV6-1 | ASSELPGQVNQPQH
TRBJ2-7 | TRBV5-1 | ASSVDRGSYEQY
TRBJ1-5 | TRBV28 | ASRSGVQPQH